Listed below are T cell receptor beta chains from one sample, sequenced in a study of shared clonotypes between healthy human individuals. Clones were sequenced by immunoSEQ multiplex PCR, and TCRdb holds only the in-frame ones, with some missing. The sample contains more than 400,000 clones, almost 97% of which appear only once. The sample was naive CD4+ T cells sorted from blood. Receptors were obtained from a woman younger than 45 in good health. Each CDR3 is given with its conserved first and last residue. The D gene is left open where the match is weak. Clone size, where shown, is once, few, many, or a class for clones that have expanded.

D gene	V gene	J gene	clone size	CDR3 DNA	CDR3 protein
TRBD1	TRBV9	TRBJ1-3	NA	TGTGCCAGCAGCGGTGGGACAGTATTCTCTGGAAACACCATATATTTT	CASSGGTVFSGNTIYF
TRBD1	TRBV19	TRBJ1-5	NA	TGTGCCAGTAGCCCGACAGGGGGCAATCAGCCCCAGCATTTT	CASSPTGGNQPQHF
NA	TRBV18	TRBJ1-3	NA	TGTGCCAGCTCACCCGATATGGGCTCTGGAAACACCATATATTTT	CASSPDMGSGNTIYF
NA	TRBV20-1	TRBJ2-7	NA	TGCAGTGCCGTCAAGTCCTACGAGCAGTACTTC	CSAVKSYEQYF
TRBD2	TRBV5-1	TRBJ2-7	NA	TGCGCCAGCAATAGGGCGGGAGGGCCGTACGAGCAGTACTTC	CASNRAGGPYEQYF
TRBD1	TRBV4-1	TRBJ2-7	once	TGCGCCAGCAGCCACGGGACAGGCCATCCCTACGAGCAGTACTTC	CASSHGTGHPYEQYF
TRBD1	TRBV5-1	TRBJ2-7	NA	TGCGCCAGCAGCGATACAGGGGGATCCTACGAGCAGTACTTC	CASSDTGGSYEQYF
TRBD2	TRBV27	TRBJ2-1	NA	TGTGCCAGCAGTTTAGGGCCTAGCGGGGGGACCTACAATGAGCAGTTCTTC	CASSLGPSGGTYNEQFF
TRBD2	TRBV7-7	TRBJ2-2	NA	TGTGCCAGCAGCCCAACTAGCGGAGTCACCGGGGAGCTGTTTTTT	CASSPTSGVTGELFF
NA	TRBV28	TRBJ2-2	NA	TGTGCCAGCAGTTTATTTCTAGGGCAGACCACCGGGGAGCTGTTTTTT	CASSLFLGQTTGELFF
NA	TRBV11-3	TRBJ1-1	NA	TGTGCCAGCAGCTTAGTGCACAGAATGAACACTGAAGCTTTCTTT	CASSLVHRMNTEAFF
NA	TRBV15	TRBJ2-7	NA	TGTGCCACCAGCAGAGCTTCGGACCACTACGAGCAGTACTTC	CATSRASDHYEQYF
TRBD2	TRBV6-5	TRBJ2-7	once	TGTGCCAGCAGTTACTCGATAAGGGGAGGGTTAATCGAGCAGTACTTC	CASSYSIRGGLIEQYF
NA	TRBV28	TRBJ1-2	NA	TGTGCCAGCAGTCCTGGGGGGGCGTGGGGCTACACCTTC	CASSPGGAWGYTF
TRBD2	TRBV6-5	TRBJ2-5	once	TGTGCCAGCAGTTACGGGAGGGACCAAGAGACCCAGTACTTC	CASSYGRDQETQYF
TRBD1	TRBV19	TRBJ2-7	NA	TGTGCCAGTAGCCGACAGGGGGCCTACGAGCAGTACTTC	CASSRQGAYEQYF
TRBD1	TRBV19	TRBJ2-3	NA	TGTGCCAGTAGTACTGGACAGGGCCCAGGTCCAGATACGCAGTATTTT	CASSTGQGPGPDTQYF
TRBD1	TRBV7-9	TRBJ1-4	NA	TGTGCCAGCAGCTTATCGGCGCTGGACAGGGTAGAGGGGGGTGAAAAACTGTTTTTT	CASSLSALDRVEGGEKLFF
NA	TRBV27	TRBJ2-1	NA	TGTGCCAGCAGTTTACGGGGAGCTCAGTACAATGAGCAGTTCTTC	CASSLRGAQYNEQFF
NA	TRBV6-6	TRBJ1-1	NA	TGTGCCAGCAGTTACGAAGATATGAACACTGAAGCTTTCTTT	CASSYEDMNTEAFF
NA	TRBV14	TRBJ1-3	once	TGTGCCAGCAGCCAAGGAGCTACGTCAGCACTCTCTGGAAACACCATATATTTT	CASSQGATSALSGNTIYF
NA	TRBV2	TRBJ1-5	NA	TGTGCCATAGCCCTAGAGGGCAATCAGCCCCAGCATTTT	CAIALEGNQPQHF
TRBD2	TRBV6-4	TRBJ2-3	NA	TGTGCCAGCAGTGGCACGGGAGGGTATGCGCAGTATTTT	CASSGTGGYAQYF
TRBD2	TRBV4-1	TRBJ2-7	NA	TGCGCCAGCAGCCGCCCCGGGACTAGCGGTCGCTACGAGCAGTACTTC	CASSRPGTSGRYEQYF
NA	TRBV6-6	TRBJ1-5	NA	TGTGCCAGCAGCGTTGACAGGCACAATCAGCCCCAGCATTTT	CASSVDRHNQPQHF
NA	TRBV28	TRBJ2-3	NA	TGTGCCAGCAACCGGGTACCATCAGATACGCAGTATTTT	CASNRVPSDTQYF
NA	TRBV5-1	TRBJ1-1	once	TGCGCCAGCAGCTTGGCCATACTGAACACTGAAGCTTTCTTT	CASSLAILNTEAFF
NA	TRBV4-1	TRBJ1-1	NA	TGCGCCAGCAGCCAAGACGGCACTGAAGCTTTCTTT	CASSQDGTEAFF
NA	TRBV18	TRBJ1-1	few	TGTGCCAGCTCACAGGTAGATAACACTGAAGCTTTCTTT	CASSQVDNTEAFF
NA	TRBV6-1	TRBJ2-7	few	TGTGCCAGCAGTGAAGTGAACGGGGAGCAGTACTTC	CASSEVNGEQYF
NA	TRBV30	TRBJ2-7	once	TGTGCCTGGAGTCGCCTACACTACGAGCAGTACTTC	CAWSRLHYEQYF
NA	TRBV4-1	TRBJ2-3	NA	TGCGCCAGCAGTCCCCGACGGGCAAGCACAGATACGCAGTATTTT	CASSPRRASTDTQYF
NA	TRBV7-9	TRBJ2-7	once	TGTGCCAGCAGCTTAAGTGCAGGTATTAGTGAGCAGTACTTC	CASSLSAGISEQYF
NA	TRBV28	TRBJ2-7	NA	TGTGCCAGCAGTTTTTTTGGGGACATCTCCTACGAGCAGTACTTC	CASSFFGDISYEQYF
TRBD1	TRBV5-3	TRBJ2-7	NA	TGTGCCAGCAGCTTAGGGACAGGGGTCCTGCACTTC	CASSLGTGVLHF
NA	TRBV9	TRBJ1-5	NA	TGTGCCAGCAGCGTTGGTGCAGGGGCAGACGAGCCCCAGCATTTT	CASSVGAGADEPQHF
TRBD2	TRBV2	TRBJ2-5	NA	TGTGCCAGCAGTGAAGAGAGACTAGCGGGAGAGACCCAGTACTTC	CASSEERLAGETQYF
TRBD1	TRBV18	TRBJ1-4	NA	TGTGCCAGCTCTCCGGACAGGGGACATGAAAAACTGTTTTTT	CASSPDRGHEKLFF
NA	TRBV7-9	TRBJ1-4	NA	TGTGCCAGCAGCGCGGTAAACAGGGTCCGATATAATGAAAAACTGTTTTTT	CASSAVNRVRYNEKLFF
TRBD1	TRBV10-1	TRBJ2-6	NA	TGCGCCAGCAGCCGGGACAGGGTCGTTGGGGCCAACGTCCTGACTTTC	CASSRDRVVGANVLTF
TRBD1	TRBV6-5	TRBJ2-7	once	TGTGCCAGCAGCTCGGGACAGGGATTTCCCGAGCAGTACTTC	CASSSGQGFPEQYF
NA	TRBV6-6	TRBJ2-5	NA	TGTGCCAGCACCCCCGCCCAGGTTCAAGAGACCCAGTACTTC	CASTPAQVQETQYF
TRBD1	TRBV19	TRBJ2-4	NA	TGTGCCAGTAGTATAGATACAGGGGGCGCCGGTCAGTACTTC	CASSIDTGGAGQYF
TRBD1	TRBV19	TRBJ1-1	NA	TGTGCCAGTACCATACAGGGGAGGAACACTGAAGCTTTCTTT	CASTIQGRNTEAFF
TRBD2	TRBV7-3	TRBJ2-2	once	TGTGCCAGCAGCTCGACGGGGTTGGGACTAGCGGGAAGGGCCGGGGAGCTGTTTTTT	CASSSTGLGLAGRAGELFF
NA	TRBV19	TRBJ1-5	NA	TGTGCCGCAGGGGACCGGCTATATAGCAATCAGCCCCAGCATTTT	CAAGDRLYSNQPQHF
NA	TRBV11-2	TRBJ2-7	few	TGTGCCAGCAGCCTAGAGCGGGAGCAGTACTTC	CASSLEREQYF
TRBD2	TRBV10-2	TRBJ2-7	NA	TGCGCCAGCAGTGTAGCGGGCAGGGACGAGCAGTACTTC	CASSVAGRDEQYF
TRBD2	TRBV11-2	TRBJ2-1	NA	TGTGCCAGCAGCTTCGGGACTAGCGGGACCATTCTCTACAATGAGCAGTTCTTC	CASSFGTSGTILYNEQFF
TRBD1	TRBV2	TRBJ1-2	NA	TGTGCCAGCAGAGACGGCAGGGGGCTCTTCGGCTACACCTTC	CASRDGRGLFGYTF